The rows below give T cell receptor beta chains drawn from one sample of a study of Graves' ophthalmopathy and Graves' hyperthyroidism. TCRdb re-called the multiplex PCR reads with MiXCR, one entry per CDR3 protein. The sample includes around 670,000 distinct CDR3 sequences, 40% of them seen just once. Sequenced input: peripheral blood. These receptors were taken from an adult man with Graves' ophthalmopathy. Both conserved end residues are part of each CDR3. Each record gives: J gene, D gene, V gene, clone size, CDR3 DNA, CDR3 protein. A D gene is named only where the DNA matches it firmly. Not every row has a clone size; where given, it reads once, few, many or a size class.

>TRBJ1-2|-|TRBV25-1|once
TGTGCCAGCAGCTCCCAACAGGGTTCCTATGGCTACACCTTC
CASSSQQGSYGYTF
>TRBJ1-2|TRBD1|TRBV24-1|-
TGTGCCACCAGTGACCCAGGGACAGGGCTGCCGTATGGCTACACCTTC
CATSDPGTGLPYGYTF
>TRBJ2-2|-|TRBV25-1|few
TGTGCCAGCAGTTCAGTGAGGGAAATAGTCACCGGGGAGCTGTTTTTT
CASSSVREIVTGELFF
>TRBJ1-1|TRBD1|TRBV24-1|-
TGTGCCAGCAGACAACAGGGGGACCTAGTGAACACTGAAGCTTTCTTT
CASRQQGDLVNTEAFF
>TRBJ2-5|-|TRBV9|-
TGTGCCAGCAGCGATATCAAAGGAACCCAAGAGACCCAGTACTTC
CASSDIKGTQETQYF
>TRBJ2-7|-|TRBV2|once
TGCGCCAGCAGCCTCGGGACTGATAGCTCCTACGAGCAGTACTTC
CASSLGTDSSYEQYF
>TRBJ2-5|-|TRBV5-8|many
TGTGCCAGCAGCTTGAGTCTGCGGGAGACCCAGTACTTC
CASSLSLRETQYF
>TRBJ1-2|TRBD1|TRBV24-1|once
TGTGCCAGCAGTTACCAGGGACAGGGGGCCGGGGGCTATGGCTACACCTTC
CASSYQGQGAGGYGYTF
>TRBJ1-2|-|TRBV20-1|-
TGCAGGGCCACCTCTGGGGTCAACTATGGCTACACCTTC
CRATSGVNYGYTF
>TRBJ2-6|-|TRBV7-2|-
TGTGCCAGCAGCCGCGCCGAGGGGGCCAACGTCCTGACTTTC
CASSRAEGANVLTF
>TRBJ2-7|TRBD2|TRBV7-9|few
TGTGCCACCAGTCCGGGACTAGCGGGACCGAGGGCCTACGAGCAGTACTTC
CATSPGLAGPRAYEQYF
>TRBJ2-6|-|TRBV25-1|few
TGTGCCAGCAGTCGGGGTCCCCGGTCTGGGGCCAACGTCCTGACTTTC
CASSRGPRSGANVLTF
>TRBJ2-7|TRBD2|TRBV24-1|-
TGTGCCACCAGTGACCCCGGGACTAGCGGGAGGGCCGAGCAGTACTTC
CATSDPGTSGRAEQYF
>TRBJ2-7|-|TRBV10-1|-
TGTGCCAGCAGTCACAGGGGAGGTCAGACCTCAGACTCATACGAGCAGTACTTC
CASSHRGGQTSDSYEQYF
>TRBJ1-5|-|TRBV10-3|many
TGTGCCATCAGCAAACAGGGTGGGGATCAGCCCCAGCATTTT
CAISKQGGDQPQHF
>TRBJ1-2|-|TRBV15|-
TGTGCCACCAGCAGGGGGCAAGGCTACACCTTC
CATSRGQGYTF
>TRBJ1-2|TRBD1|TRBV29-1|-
TGCAGCGTTGAATCGGGACAGGGGGATGGCTACACCTTC
CSVESGQGDGYTF
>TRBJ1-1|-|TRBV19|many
TGTGCCAGTAGCCCCGCGGCGGGGAACACTGAAGCTTTCTTT
CASSPAAGNTEAFF
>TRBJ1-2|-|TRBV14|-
TGTGCCAGCAGCCAAGACTTCATCGGGGGGCCTGGCTACACCTTC
CASSQDFIGGPGYTF
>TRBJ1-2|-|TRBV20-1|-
TGCAGTGCGGAAGACAGGACTCCGATTTATGGCTACACCTTC
CSAEDRTPIYGYTF
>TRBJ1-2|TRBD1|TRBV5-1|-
TGCGCCAGCAGCTCGTGGGACAGGAGGTCGGATGGCTACACCTTC
CASSSWDRRSDGYTF